A selection of T cell receptor beta chains follows, all from one sample in a study of cytomegalovirus exposure and HLA in healthy donors. Method: immunoSEQ multiplex PCR; TCRdb's copy keeps in-frame clones and lacks some. The sample has about 110,000 clones, roughly nine tenths seen once; the top ten hold approximately 1.9%. Input material: PBMCs. These receptor sequences come from a woman under 30 in good health and CMV-seronegative. Both conserved end residues are part of each CDR3. Fields, in order: V gene, clone size, CDR3 length, J gene, D gene, CDR3 protein, CDR3 DNA. D genes are given only for firm matches. Clone size is given for some rows only: seen once, a few or many times, or a class if the clone is expanded.

>TRBV4-1|.|16|TRBJ2-7|TRBD2
CASSQPSGRANYEQYF
TGCGCCAGCAGCCAACCTAGCGGGAGGGCCAACTACGAGCAGTACTTC
>TRBV15|.|14|TRBJ1-3|.
CATSRDSSGNTIYF
TGTGCCACCAGCAGAGACAGCTCTGGAAACACCATATATTTT
>TRBV28|.|15|TRBJ2-2|TRBD1
CASSLWAGGTGELFF
TGTGCCAGCAGTTTATGGGCAGGGGGCACCGGGGAGCTGTTTTTT
>TRBV7-9|.|14|TRBJ2-3|.
CASNPPKGQDTQYF
TGTGCCAGCAACCCCCCAAAGGGGCAAGATACGCAGTATTTT
>TRBV27|.|13|TRBJ1-1|.
CASSYLGETEAFF
TGTGCCAGCAGTTACTTAGGGGAAACTGAAGCTTTCTTT
>TRBV10-3|.|16|TRBJ2-1|TRBD2
CAISPTSGIAYNEQFF
TGTGCCATCAGTCCCACTAGCGGGATAGCTTACAATGAGCAGTTCTTC
>TRBV4-2|.|19|TRBJ2-1|TRBD2
CASSQEGLAGGLSYNEQFF
TGTGCCAGCAGCCAAGAAGGACTAGCGGGAGGTCTCTCCTACAATGAGCAGTTCTTC
>TRBV10-1|.|16|TRBJ2-3|TRBD1
CASSDGGQGSTDTQYF
TGCGCCAGCAGTGACGGAGGACAGGGGAGCACAGATACGCAGTATTTT
>TRBV7-9|.|14|TRBJ2-7|.
CASSLNPSSYEQYF
TGTGCCAGCAGCTTAAATCCATCCTCCTACGAGCAGTACTTC
>TRBV18|once|15|TRBJ2-2|TRBD2
CASSRLAGGTGELFF
TGTGCCAGCTCACGACTAGCGGGAGGAACCGGGGAGCTGTTTTTT
>TRBV20-1|.|11|TRBJ1-1|TRBD1
CSVYRGTEAFF
TGCAGTGTCTACAGGGGAACTGAAGCTTTCTTT
>TRBV5-1|.|14|TRBJ2-5|TRBD1
CASSWTGNQETQYF
TGCGCCAGCAGTTGGACAGGAAACCAAGAGACCCAGTACTTC
>TRBV9|.|15|TRBJ2-5|.
CASSVAPSLQETQYF
TGTGCCAGCAGCGTAGCCCCTAGCCTTCAAGAGACCCAGTACTTC
>TRBV6-6|.|16|TRBJ1-1|TRBD1
CASTYSFGTGDTEAFF
TGTGCCAGCACTTACTCTTTTGGGACAGGGGACACTGAAGCTTTCTTT
>TRBV4-3|.|17|TRBJ1-6|TRBD1
CASSQMHSGTGGSPLHF
TGCGCCAGCAGCCAGATGCATTCCGGGACAGGGGGTTCACCCCTCCACTTT
>TRBV10-3|.|16|TRBJ1-2|TRBD1
CAISDPLDRRGYGYTF
TGTGCCATCAGTGACCCGTTGGACAGGCGGGGTTATGGCTACACCTTC
>TRBV18|.|16|TRBJ2-7|TRBD2
CASSPLTSGGVHEQYF
TGTGCCAGCTCACCATTGACTAGCGGGGGGGTCCACGAGCAGTACTTC
>TRBV7-3|.|13|TRBJ2-7|.
CASSWGHRYEQYF
TGTGCCAGCAGCTGGGGCCACCGCTACGAGCAGTACTTC
>TRBV7-2|.|13|TRBJ2-7|TRBD2
CASSLGTSGGLYF
TGTGCCAGCAGCTTGGGGACTAGCGGGGGGTTGTACTTC
>TRBV7-9|once|16|TRBJ2-1|.
CASSLFVGGSYNEQFF
TGTGCCAGCAGCTTATTTGTGGGGGGCTCCTACAATGAGCAGTTCTTC
>TRBV7-2|.|14|TRBJ2-3|TRBD1
CASTERQGDDTQYF
TGTGCCAGCACCGAAAGACAGGGGGATGATACGCAGTATTTT
>TRBV6-5|.|13|TRBJ1-1|.
CASSSGGNTEAFF
TGTGCCAGCAGTTCCGGAGGGAACACTGAAGCTTTCTTT
>TRBV9|.|14|TRBJ2-1|TRBD2
CASSGASGYNEQFF
TGTGCCAGCAGCGGGGCTAGCGGATACAATGAGCAGTTCTTC
>TRBV4-1|.|15|TRBJ1-1|TRBD1
CASSLGRGLGTEAFF
TGCGCCAGCAGCCTAGGCAGGGGGCTGGGCACTGAAGCTTTCTTT
>TRBV7-2|.|13|TRBJ1-1|.
CASSLDRPTEAFF
TGTGCCAGCAGCTTAGACAGGCCCACTGAAGCTTTCTTT
>TRBV27|.|15|TRBJ2-3|TRBD2
CASSRDLAGVDTQYF
TGTGCCAGCAGTCGAGATCTAGCGGGAGTGGATACGCAGTATTTT
>TRBV7-9|.|14|TRBJ2-5|TRBD1
CASSFRQGAQTQYF
TGTGCCAGCAGCTTCCGACAGGGGGCCCAGACCCAGTACTTC
>TRBV7-2|.|14|TRBJ2-7|TRBD2
CASSFPGGGYEQYF
TGTGCCAGCAGCTTCCCCGGGGGGGGGTACGAGCAGTACTTC
>TRBV7-9|few|13|TRBJ2-5|TRBD2
CASRLAGGETQYF
TGTGCCAGCAGGCTAGCGGGAGGAGAGACCCAGTACTTC
>TRBV27|.|13|TRBJ1-1|.
CASTDSLNTEAFF
TGTGCCAGCACGGACAGCCTGAACACTGAAGCTTTCTTT
>TRBV19|.|16|TRBJ1-3|.
CASSIWGPLSGNTIYF
TGTGCCAGTAGTATTTGGGGCCCGCTCTCTGGAAACACCATATATTTT
>TRBV27|.|15|TRBJ2-7|.
CASSPLAGTTYEQYF
TGTGCCAGCAGCCCTCTGGCGGGGACCACCTACGAGCAGTACTTC
>TRBV7-9|.|14|TRBJ2-1|TRBD2
CASSRRDYYNEQFF
TGTGCCAGCAGCCGAAGGGACTACTACAATGAGCAGTTCTTC
>TRBV28|.|11|TRBJ1-2|.
CASLQAHGYTF
TGTGCCAGCCTCCAAGCCCATGGCTACACCTTC
>TRBV1|.|14|TRBJ1-1|.
CTSSPIGVETEAFF
TGCACCAGCAGCCCCATCGGGGTGGAGACTGAAGCTTTCTTT
>TRBV9|.|13|TRBJ1-1|TRBD1
CASSLRTGVEAFF
TGTGCCAGCAGCCTACGGACAGGGGTTGAAGCTTTCTTT
>TRBV6-1|.|12|TRBJ1-2|.
CASTEQGNGYTF
TGTGCCAGCACCGAGCAGGGCAATGGCTACACCTTC
>TRBV4-3|.|15|TRBJ2-7|TRBD2
CASSQILAGDYEQYF
TGCGCCAGCAGCCAGATACTAGCGGGTGACTACGAGCAGTACTTC
>TRBV27|.|15|TRBJ2-7|.
CASSLKRQPPYEQYF
TGTGCCAGCAGTTTAAAGAGGCAGCCCCCCTACGAGCAGTACTTC
>TRBV30|once|14|TRBJ1-4|.
CAWSYTGENEKLFF
TGTGCCTGGAGTTATACTGGGGAGAATGAAAAACTGTTTTTT
>TRBV5-1|.|15|TRBJ2-2|TRBD2
CASSEGLARSGELFF
TGCGCCAGCAGCGAGGGACTAGCGAGGTCCGGGGAGCTGTTTTTT
>TRBV4-1|.|14|TRBJ2-7|.
CASGEVGGSYEQYF
TGCGCCAGCGGGGAAGTAGGCGGGTCCTACGAGCAGTACTTC
>TRBV9|.|15|TRBJ2-2|.
CASSAPGQYTGELFF
TGTGCCAGCAGCGCCCCGGGACAATACACCGGGGAGCTGTTTTTT
>TRBV13|.|13|TRBJ2-5|.
CASSRDGQETQYF
TGTGCCAGCAGCCGCGACGGGCAAGAGACCCAGTACTTC
>TRBV7-6|.|16|TRBJ2-6|.
CASSLSIGSGANVLTF
TGTGCCAGCAGCCTCTCGATCGGCTCTGGGGCCAACGTCCTGACTTTC
>TRBV19|.|13|TRBJ2-3|TRBD2
CASSPLASQSQYF
TGTGCCAGTAGCCCACTAGCGTCTCAATCGCAGTATTTT
>TRBV29-1|.|16|TRBJ2-7|.
CSVETPNRWGAYEQYF
TGCAGCGTTGAAACCCCCAATCGGTGGGGCGCCTACGAGCAGTACTTC
>TRBV7-3|.|18|TRBJ2-6|TRBD2
CASSPVGTSRSGANVLTF
TGTGCCAGCAGCCCCGTCGGGACTAGCAGGTCTGGGGCCAACGTCCTGACTTTC
>TRBV14|.|15|TRBJ2-3|.
CASSPDGWSTDTQYF
TGTGCCAGCAGCCCAGACGGGTGGAGCACAGATACGCAGTATTTT
>TRBV5-8|.|14|TRBJ2-5|.
CASSFGGNQETQYF
TGTGCCAGCAGCTTCGGAGGGAATCAAGAGACCCAGTACTTC
>TRBV27|.|14|TRBJ2-3|TRBD1
CASRQGPSTDTQYF
TGTGCCAGCAGACAGGGGCCTAGCACAGATACGCAGTATTTT
>TRBV6-5|.|15|TRBJ2-7|TRBD1
CASSYGTGPAYEQYF
TGTGCCAGCAGTTATGGGACAGGGCCGGCCTACGAGCAGTACTTC
>TRBV12-2|few|16|TRBJ1-5|.
CASRLGVRTGNQPQHF
TGTGCAAGTCGCTTAGGAGTTCGGACAGGGAATCAGCCCCAGCATTTT
>TRBV27|.|15|TRBJ1-5|.
CASPSSEGCFQPQHF
TGTGCCAGCCCATCCTCCGAGGGTTGTTTCCAGCCCCAGCATTTT
>TRBV6-5|few|13|TRBJ1-2|TRBD1
CASTPTGVDGYTF
TGTGCCAGCACACCAACAGGGGTCGATGGCTACACCTTC